This entry is about one T cell receptor (beta chain). The germline CDR1 and CDR2 sequences are LNHNV and YYDKDF (reference sequence). This CDR3 has 15 amino acids. Trimming shortened V by 3 bases and J by 7 bases, and 15 bases separated the two germline ends. The entry originates in a study of blood T cells in healthy people across ages. The use of a sample-barcoded 5' primer and a J-beta primer mix characterized a second PCR of about 7 to 12 cycles. TCRdb itself ran the 5' RACE reads through MiXCR, one entry per CDR3 protein. The table lists under 800,000 distinct CDR3 sequences, approximately 39% of them singletons.

The sequencing sample was made of blood. This rearrangement joins TRBV15 to TRBJ1-4, with TRBD1 as a possible D gene (5 bases). This receptor was taken from a woman aged 55-70 years in good health. The CDR3 loop reads CATSRLTGEVEKLFF. In DNA, the CDR3 is TGTGCCACCAGCAGGCTGACGGGGGAGGTTGAAAAACTGTTTTTT.